One sample yielded the 24 T cell receptor beta chains listed below, sequenced in a study of shared clonotypes between healthy human individuals. TCRdb keeps only in-frame clones here, not all; method: immunoSEQ multiplex PCR. The table lists hundreds of thousands of clones, 96% of them singletons. The naive CD8 subset, CD45RO-negative cells positively selected for CCR7, excluded terminally differentiated effector memory CD45RA+ cells. The sample was naive CD8+ T cells sorted from blood. These receptors came from a woman aged 30 to 39 in good health.

J is TRBJ2-1 and V is TRBV28; the match to TRBD2 covers 7 bases. Trimming took 7 bases from V and 9 from J; bases not matched to a gene: 6. Germline assignment: CDR1 MDHEN and CDR2 SYDVKM. CDR3 length: 12 amino acids. The CDR3 sequence: CASTSGGSEQFF. The CDR3 region has the DNA TGTGCCAGCACTTCCGGGGGGAGTGAGCAGTTCTTC.

The V gene is TRBV7-6, the J gene TRBJ2-7; 10 bases match TRBD2. The CDR3 consists of 14 residues. CDR1 and CDR2 from the germline V gene are SGHVS and FNYEAQ. The V gene end was trimmed by 5 bases and the J gene end by 6 bases; junction bases not matched to a gene: 7. CDR3 in amino acids: CASSPGTSALEQYF. CDR3 nucleotide sequence: TGTGCCAGCAGCCCGGGGACTAGCGCCCTCGAGCAGTACTTC.

V gene TRBV30 combines with J gene TRBJ2-7; perhaps TRBD2 as D (5 bases). The CDR3 loop spans 16 amino acids. From germline, CDR1 is GTSNPN and CDR2 SVGIG (reference sequence). With 4 bases removed from V and 7 bases from J, the gap between germline ends came to 26 bases. The CDR3 region has the DNA TGTGCCTGGAATTTAAGGGAGCGACCCTTACTGAGGGAGCAGTACTTC. Its translation: CAWNLRERPLLREQYF.

This chain connects TRBV5-1 to TRBJ1-2; 9 positions agree with TRBD1. Trimming took 9 bases from V and 8 from J; bases not matched to a gene: 11. CDR3 length equals 13 residues. Germline V gene sequence: CDR1 SGHRS, CDR2 YFSETQ. The CDR3: CATNTGGAEGYTF. The CDR3 DNA sequence: TGCGCCACCAATACAGGGGGCGCGGAGGGCTACACCTTC.

This clone was seen only a few times. The gene calls are TRBV14 and TRBJ2-2; no firm D call. The ends were cut back, 3 bases at V and 0 bases at J, with 2 bases in the middle. CDR3 length equals 13 residues. Germline V CDR1 and CDR2: SGHDN, FVKESK. The CDR3 region is CASSHSNTGELFF. The CDR3 nucleotides are TGTGCCAGCAGCCACTCGAACACCGGGGAGCTGTTTTTT.

This clone has only one observation. The J gene is TRBJ2-3, the V gene TRBV9; possibly TRBD1 for D (5 bases). Per the germline V gene, CDR1 is SGDLS and CDR2 is YYNGEE. The CDR3 spans 14 residues. V lost 2 bases and J 5 bases, leaving 12 bases between the germline ends. Here the CDR3 reads CASSVQGARDTQYF. The DNA of the CDR3 is TGTGCCAGCAGCGTCCAAGGGGCTAGAGATACGCAGTATTTT.

The chain couples TRBV6-1 to TRBJ2-3, with D possibly being TRBD2 (5 bases). Trimming removed 4 bases at V and 0 bases at J, with 14 bases between. The CDR3 is made up of 16 amino acids. Germline loops: CDR1 MNHNS, CDR2 SASEGT. The CDR3 coding sequence is TGTGCCAGCAGTGGATTGGAGGACTCTAGCACAGATACGCAGTATTTT. It codes for CASSGLEDSSTDTQYF.

The chain has TRBV5-6 and TRBJ1-4; D is ambiguous. Germline CDR1 SGHDT, CDR2 YYEEEE. Between the trimmed V and J ends, which lost 2 bases and 6 bases, there was a span of 11 bases. The CDR3 length is 14 residues. The CDR3 spells CASSLSGEDEKLFF. CDR3 nucleotides: TGTGCCAGCAGCTTATCCGGGGAGGATGAAAAACTGTTTTTT.

The chain carries TRBV6-5 and TRBJ2-7; weak D call: TRBD2 (7 bases). The V gene's germline CDR1 is MNHEY and CDR2 SVGAGI. CDR3 size: 15 residues. Between the trimmed V and J ends, which lost 4 bases and 2 bases, there was a span of 15 bases. This CDR3 is CASSWLRGGPYEQYF. CDR3 bases: TGTGCCAGCAGTTGGCTAAGGGGGGGTCCCTACGAGCAGTACTTC.

V usage is TRBV19 and J usage is TRBJ2-1; perhaps D is TRBD1 or TRBD2 (5 bases each). V was trimmed by 7 bases and J by 10 bases, leaving 17 bases between them. The CDR3 totals 13 residues. Germline V gene sequence: CDR1 LNHDA, CDR2 SQIVND (reference sequence). The CDR3 here is CASTLQGVGEQFF. Written as DNA, the CDR3 is TGTGCCAGTACCCTCCAGGGAGTCGGGGAGCAGTTCTTC.

The rearrangement joins TRBV5-1 to TRBJ2-1, with 8 bases fitting TRBD2. Germline V CDR1 and CDR2: SGHRS, YFSETQ. V dropped 2 bases and J dropped 7; count of bases not matched to a gene: 8. The CDR3 has 15 residues. CDR3: CASSFNGRAGNEQFF. The CDR3 nucleotides read TGCGCCAGCAGCTTTAACGGGAGGGCCGGGAATGAGCAGTTCTTC.

The chain has TRBV19 and TRBJ2-5; D is possibly TRBD1 (6 bases). This CDR3 is built from 15 residues. V lost 5 bases to trimming and J lost 2 bases, with 15 bases between them. Germline V gene lookup returns CDR1 LNHDA and CDR2 SQIVND (reference sequence). The CDR3 coding sequence is TGTGCCAGTAGTGCCCCGTGGCAGGGGCAAGAGACCCAGTACTTC. This sequence encodes CASSAPWQGQETQYF.

The V gene is TRBV9, the J gene TRBJ2-1; maybe TRBD2 (5 bases). The CDR3 has 14 amino acids. The germline V gene has CDR1 SGDLS and CDR2 YYNGEE. Between the trimmed V and J ends, which lost 3 bases and 8 bases, there was a span of 15 bases. Here the CDR3 reads CASSAVRSGDEQFF. Here the CDR3 DNA reads TGTGCCAGCAGCGCTGTTAGGTCCGGGGATGAGCAGTTCTTC.

The V gene is TRBV2, the J gene TRBJ1-5; D unclear. V dropped 2 bases and J dropped 2 bases, with 13 bases sitting between them. Per germline, CDR1 SNHLY and CDR2 FYNNEI. This CDR3 contains 16 residues. CDR3 DNA: TGTGCCAGCAGTGAAAATATGGGGTATCGCAATCAGCCCCAGCATTTT. It yields the protein CASSENMGYRNQPQHF.

This chain connects TRBV4-1 to TRBJ2-1; no clear D. Per germline, CDR1 MGHRA and CDR2 YSYEKL. The CDR3 totals 17 residues. V dropped 1 base and J dropped 0 bases, with 13 bases sitting between them. The CDR3 nucleotides read TGCGCCAGCAGCCAAGGGCCAGCGAAAAGCTCCTACAATGAGCAGTTCTTC. Protein product: CASSQGPAKSSYNEQFF.

The chain is built from TRBV10-3 and TRBJ1-2; D ambiguous. This CDR3 region has 14 residues. Trimming pared 5 bases from V and 5 bases from J, leaving 15 bases between. Germline V gene sequence: CDR1 ENHRY, CDR2 SYGVKD. In DNA form, the CDR3 reads TGTGCCATCAGTAATAGTTCCCAAGTTTATGGCTACACCTTC. Encoded protein: CAISNSSQVYGYTF.

The V call is TRBV7-9, the J call TRBJ2-5; D remains ambiguous. Gene TRBJ2-7 matches the end of the DNA better, so the J call may be wrong. The germline CDR1 and CDR2 sequences are SEHNR and FQNEAQ (reference sequence). The CDR3 runs 12 residues. The CDR3 here is CASSLIGGEQYF. The CDR3 DNA is TGTGCCAGCAGCTTAATCGGCGGCGAGCAGTACTTC.

This sequence joins TRBV29-1 and TRBJ2-5; 8 bases line up with TRBD1. This CDR3 comprises 12 residues. J gave up 2 bases and V 7 bases, and 3 bases lay outside the gene matches. Germline-derived CDR1 and CDR2 are SQVTM and ANQGSEA. Here the CDR3 DNA reads TGCAGCGCGGACAGGGAACAAGAGACCCAGTACTTC. Protein product: CSADREQETQYF. The whole variable domain, remainder taken from reference TRBV29-1 and TRBJ2-5, is SAVISQKPSRDICQRGTSLTIQCQVDSQVTMMFWYRQQPGQSLTLIATANQGSEATYESGFVIDKFPISRPNLTFSTLTVSNMSPEDSSIYLCSADREQETQYFGPGTRLLVL.

The V gene is TRBV10-2, the J gene TRBJ2-1, with TRBD1 as a possible D gene (5 bases). Germline-derived CDR1 and CDR2 are WSHSY and SAAADI. The CDR3 has 15 amino acids. Trimming removed 6 bases at V and 9 bases at J, with 21 bases between. CDR3 in amino acids: CASRIPEGRVFEQFF. The CDR3 bases are TGCGCCAGCAGGATACCCGAAGGCAGGGTGTTTGAGCAGTTCTTC.

V gene TRBV7-9 combines with J gene TRBJ2-6; no definite D call. Germline CDR1 SEHNR, CDR2 FQNEAQ (reference sequence). V lost 3 bases and J 0 bases, leaving 3 bases between the germline ends. This CDR3 region has 14 residues. Written as DNA, the CDR3 is TGTGCCAGCAGCTTTTCCTCTGGGGCCAACGTCCTGACTTTC. Its protein is CASSFSSGANVLTF.

The rearrangement uses TRBV19 and TRBJ2-7, with D uncertain. The CDR3 extends over 13 amino acids. Trimming stripped 4 bases from V and 4 bases from J, with 11 bases between. Germline V gene data show CDR1 as LNHDA and CDR2 as SQIVND (reference sequence). CDR3 nucleotides: TGTGCCAGTAGTACTGGGATGCCTTACGAGCAGTACTTC. It yields the protein CASSTGMPYEQYF.

V is TRBV27 and J is TRBJ1-5; D is ambiguous. V lost 6 bases to trimming and J lost 6 bases, with 15 bases between them. This CDR3 contains 14 residues. CDR1 and CDR2 (germline): MNHEY, SMNVEV (reference sequence). In DNA, the CDR3 is TGTGCCAGCAGCCATGCCCTACATGGTCAGCCCCAGCATTTT. Amino acids: CASSHALHGQPQHF.

This sequence joins TRBV11-1 and TRBJ2-7; D gene unclear. Germline loops: CDR1 SGHAT, CDR2 FQDESV (reference sequence). The CDR3 totals 10 residues. The V end was cut by 5 bases, the J end by 3 bases, with 2 bases between. Here the CDR3 reads CASSDYEQYF. The CDR3 nucleotides read TGTGCCAGCAGCGACTACGAGCAGTACTTC. Full variable domain (missing parts from reference TRBV11-1 and TRBJ2-7): EAEVAQSPRYKITEKSQAVAFWCDPISGHATLYWYRQILGQGPELLVQFQDESVVDDSQLPKDRFSAERLKGVDSTLKIQPAELGDSAMYLCASSDYEQYFGPGTRLTVT.

This clone was detected only once. In DNA form, the CDR3 reads TGTGCCAGTACCAGGACTAGCGGGGGAGCCCTTCAAGAGACCCAGTACTTC. It yields the protein CASTRTSGGALQETQYF. The rearrangement links TRBV19 to TRBJ2-5; 13 nucleotides match TRBD2. Germline V gives CDR1 LNHDA, CDR2 SQIVND (reference sequence). Trimming took 7 bases from V and 2 from J; bases not matched to a gene: 10. The CDR3 is 17 residues long.